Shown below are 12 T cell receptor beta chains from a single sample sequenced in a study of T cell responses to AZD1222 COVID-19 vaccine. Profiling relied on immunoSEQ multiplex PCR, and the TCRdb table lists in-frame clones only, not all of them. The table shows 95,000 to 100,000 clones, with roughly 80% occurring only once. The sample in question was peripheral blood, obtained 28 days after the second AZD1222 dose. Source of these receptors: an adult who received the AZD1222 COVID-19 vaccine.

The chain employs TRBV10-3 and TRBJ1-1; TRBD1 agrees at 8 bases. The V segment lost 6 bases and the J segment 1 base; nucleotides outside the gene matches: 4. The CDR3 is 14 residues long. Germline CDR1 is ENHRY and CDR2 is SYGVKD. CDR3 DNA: TGTGCCATCAGGAGGACAGGGCCGAACACTGAAGCTTTCTTT. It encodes CAIRRTGPNTEAFF.

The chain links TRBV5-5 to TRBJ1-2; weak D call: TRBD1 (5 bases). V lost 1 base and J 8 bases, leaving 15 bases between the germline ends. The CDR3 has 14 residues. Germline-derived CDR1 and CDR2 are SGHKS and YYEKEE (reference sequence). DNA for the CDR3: TGTGCCAGCAGCTTGCGGTATCGGGGGGAGGGCTACACCTTC. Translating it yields CASSLRYRGEGYTF.

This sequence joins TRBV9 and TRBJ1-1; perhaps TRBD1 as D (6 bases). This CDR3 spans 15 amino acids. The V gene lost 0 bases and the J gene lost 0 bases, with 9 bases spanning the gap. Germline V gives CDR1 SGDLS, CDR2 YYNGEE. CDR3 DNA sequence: TGTGCCAGCAGCGTAGGGGGGGCCATGAACACTGAAGCTTTCTTT. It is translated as CASSVGGAMNTEAFF.

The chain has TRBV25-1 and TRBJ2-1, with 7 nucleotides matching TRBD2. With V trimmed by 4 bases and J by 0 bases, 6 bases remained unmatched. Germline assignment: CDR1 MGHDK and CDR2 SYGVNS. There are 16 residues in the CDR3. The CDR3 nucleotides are TGTGCCAGCAGTGGGCCTCTAGCGGACTCCTACAATGAGCAGTTCTTC. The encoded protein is CASSGPLADSYNEQFF.

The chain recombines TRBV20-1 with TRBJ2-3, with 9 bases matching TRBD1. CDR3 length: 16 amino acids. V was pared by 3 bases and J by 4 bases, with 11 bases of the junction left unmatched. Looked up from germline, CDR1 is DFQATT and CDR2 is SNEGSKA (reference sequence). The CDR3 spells CSASNLGTGFADTQYF. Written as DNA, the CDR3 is TGCAGTGCTAGTAACTTGGGGACAGGGTTTGCAGATACGCAGTATTTT.

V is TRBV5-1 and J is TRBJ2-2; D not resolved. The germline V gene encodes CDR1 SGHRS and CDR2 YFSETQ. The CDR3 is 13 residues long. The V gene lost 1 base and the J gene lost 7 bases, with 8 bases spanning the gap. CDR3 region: CASSLKDGGELFF. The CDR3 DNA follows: TGCGCCAGCAGCTTGAAGGATGGCGGGGAGCTGTTTTTT.

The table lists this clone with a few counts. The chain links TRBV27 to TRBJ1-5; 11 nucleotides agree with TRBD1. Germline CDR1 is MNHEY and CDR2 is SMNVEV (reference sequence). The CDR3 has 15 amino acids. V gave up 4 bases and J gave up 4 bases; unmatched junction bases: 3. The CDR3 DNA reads TGTGCCAGCAGTTCGGGACAGGGGGGAAATCAGCCCCAGCATTTT. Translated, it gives CASSSGQGGNQPQHF.

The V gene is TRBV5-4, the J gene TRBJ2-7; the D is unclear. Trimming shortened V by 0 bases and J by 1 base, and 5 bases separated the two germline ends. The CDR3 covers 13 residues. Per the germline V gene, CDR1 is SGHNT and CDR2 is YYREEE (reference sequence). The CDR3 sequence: CASSLVESYEQYF. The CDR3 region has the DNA TGTGCCAGCAGCTTGGTCGAATCCTACGAGCAGTACTTC.

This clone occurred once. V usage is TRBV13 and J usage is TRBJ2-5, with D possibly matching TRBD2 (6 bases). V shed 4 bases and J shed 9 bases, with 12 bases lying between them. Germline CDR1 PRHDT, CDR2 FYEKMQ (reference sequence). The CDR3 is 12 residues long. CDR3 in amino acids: CASSSSRRAQYF. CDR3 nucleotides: TGTGCCAGCAGCTCCTCTAGGAGGGCCCAGTACTTC.

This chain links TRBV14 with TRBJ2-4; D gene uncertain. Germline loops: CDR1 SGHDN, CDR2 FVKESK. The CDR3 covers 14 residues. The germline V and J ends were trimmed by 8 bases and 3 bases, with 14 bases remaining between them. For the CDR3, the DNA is TGTGCCAGCGCTTTTAGTGGTGTCAAAAACATTCAGTACTTC. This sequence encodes CASAFSGVKNIQYF.

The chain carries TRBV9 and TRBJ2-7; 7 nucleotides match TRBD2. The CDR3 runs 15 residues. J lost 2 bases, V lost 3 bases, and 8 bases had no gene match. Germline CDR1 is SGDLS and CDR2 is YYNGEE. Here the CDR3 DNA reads TGTGCCAGCAGCGCCGGGACTACGCCAACCTACGAGCAGTACTTC. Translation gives CASSAGTTPTYEQYF. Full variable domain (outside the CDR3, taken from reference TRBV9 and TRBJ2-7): DSGVTQTPKHLITATGQRVTLRCSPRSGDLSVYWYQQSLDQGLQFLIQYYNGEERAKGNILERFSAQQFPDLHSELNLSSLELGDSALYFCASSAGTTPTYEQYFGPGTRLTVT.

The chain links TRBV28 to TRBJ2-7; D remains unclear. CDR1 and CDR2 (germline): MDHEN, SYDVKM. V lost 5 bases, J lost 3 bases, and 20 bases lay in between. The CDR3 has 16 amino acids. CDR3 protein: CASSPRTGGHRYEQYF. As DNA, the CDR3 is TGTGCCAGCAGTCCCCGCACGGGCGGCCACCGCTACGAGCAGTACTTC.